These T cell receptor beta chains were read from a single sample in a study of blood T cell repertoires in COVID-19. Produced via immunoSEQ multiplex PCR; TCRdb's table is partial and in-frame only. Among approximately 50,000 clones listed, more than 75% were seen once. Sequences were obtained from peripheral blood. These receptors originate from a man in his fifties or sixties with active COVID-19. The CDR3 runs from the conserved cysteine through the conserved F or W. Fields, in order: V gene, D gene, J gene, clone size, CDR3 DNA, CDR3 protein. D genes are given only for firm matches. Expanded clones are given a class, and other clones once, few, many or no size at all.

V: TRBV3-1/TRBV3-2; D: -; J: TRBJ2-1; size: -; DNA: TGTGCCAGCAGCCGGGCCTCGTCCTACAATGAGCAGTTCTTC; CDR3: CASSRASSYNEQFF
V: TRBV9; D: -; J: TRBJ1-4; size: -; DNA: TGTGCCAGCAGCCTCACAGGGTCGAATGAAAAACTGTTTTTT; CDR3: CASSLTGSNEKLFF
V: TRBV5-1; D: -; J: TRBJ2-3; size: -; DNA: TGCGCCAGCAGTATCCCTCCCGACCGGGGGTCCTACACAGATACGCAGTATTTT; CDR3: CASSIPPDRGSYTDTQYF
V: TRBV6-5; D: -; J: TRBJ2-7; size: -; DNA: TGTGCCAGCAGTTATGGGGGCGGGGGTTACGAGCAGTACTTC; CDR3: CASSYGGGGYEQYF
V: TRBV28; D: TRBD2; J: TRBJ2-3; size: -; DNA: TGTGCCAGCAGTCGGACTAGCGGGGGCACAGATACGCAGTATTTT; CDR3: CASSRTSGGTDTQYF
V: TRBV10-3; D: -; J: TRBJ2-7; size: -; DNA: TGTGCCATCAGTGAGTCAAGCAGACGGGGTCGGGCTTACGAGCAGTACTTC; CDR3: CAISESSRRGRAYEQYF
V: TRBV7-2; D: -; J: TRBJ2-7; size: -; DNA: TGTGCCAGCAGGCTCGTCCCGGCAGGGGTCTACGAGCAGTACTTC; CDR3: CASRLVPAGVYEQYF
V: TRBV27; D: -; J: TRBJ2-3; size: -; DNA: TGTGCCAGTCACCTTGGTGGGGCGTCAGATACGCAGTATTTT; CDR3: CASHLGGASDTQYF
V: TRBV29-1; D: TRBD1; J: TRBJ2-7; size: -; DNA: TGCAGCGTTGAGACAGGGGGCTACGAGCAGTACTTC; CDR3: CSVETGGYEQYF
V: TRBV6-5; D: -; J: TRBJ1-1; size: -; DNA: TGTGCCAGCGGGCAGGACAGCATATCAGTACCTCACTTT; CDR3: CASGQDSISVPHF
V: TRBV28; D: -; J: TRBJ2-7; size: -; DNA: TGTGCCAGCAGTTTACGGTACCCATCGTCCTACGAGCAGTACTTC; CDR3: CASSLRYPSSYEQYF
V: TRBV28; D: -; J: TRBJ2-7; size: -; DNA: TGTGCCAGCAGTTTAAGCAACTACGAGCAGTACTTC; CDR3: CASSLSNYEQYF
V: TRBV11-1; D: TRBD1; J: TRBJ2-7; size: -; DNA: TGTGCCAGCAGCCTAGGGACAGGGGATTTCTACGAGCAGTACTTC; CDR3: CASSLGTGDFYEQYF
V: TRBV18; D: -; J: TRBJ2-7; size: -; DNA: TGTGCCAGCTCACCCCAGGGGGGCAACGAGCAGTACTTC; CDR3: CASSPQGGNEQYF
V: TRBV28; D: TRBD2; J: TRBJ2-7; size: -; DNA: TGTGCCAGCGGGCTAGCGGGACCCTCAATGGACGAGCAGTACTTC; CDR3: CASGLAGPSMDEQYF
V: TRBV9; D: TRBD1; J: TRBJ2-7; size: -; DNA: TGTGCCAGCAGCGCCCAAGAAGACAGGGTCTACGAGCAGTACTTC; CDR3: CASSAQEDRVYEQYF
V: TRBV7-3; D: -; J: TRBJ2-7; size: few; DNA: TGTGCCAGCAGCTTAGCGCAAAGCTACGAGCAGTACTTC; CDR3: CASSLAQSYEQYF
V: TRBV5-1; D: -; J: TRBJ1-4; size: few; DNA: TGCGCCAGCAGCTTGGGAGGACATAATGAAAAACTGTTTTTT; CDR3: CASSLGGHNEKLFF
V: TRBV28; D: -; J: TRBJ2-1; size: once; DNA: TGTGCCAGCAGTTTCTATGCCGACACCACATTTCGAAATGAGCAGTTCTTC; CDR3: CASSFYADTTFRNEQFF
V: TRBV7-2; D: -; J: TRBJ2-7; size: -; DNA: TGTGCCAGCAGCTTACCCCCCGTCCCGGGACTTGAGAGGGAGCAGTACTTC; CDR3: CASSLPPVPGLEREQYF
V: TRBV2; D: -; J: TRBJ1-3; size: once; DNA: TGTGCCAGCAGTGTAGAGGTGGATGGAAACACCATATATTTT; CDR3: CASSVEVDGNTIYF
V: TRBV5-1; D: -; J: TRBJ2-3; size: once; DNA: TGCGCCAGCAGCTTGGGTCCTGCGGCGGGACGAACAGATACGCAGTATTTT; CDR3: CASSLGPAAGRTDTQYF
V: TRBV7-8; D: -; J: TRBJ2-7; size: -; DNA: TGTGCCAGCACCCTAGGGGGGGCGCAGACCTACGAGCAGTACTTC; CDR3: CASTLGGAQTYEQYF
V: TRBV5-1; D: -; J: TRBJ1-3; size: -; DNA: TGCGCCAGCAGCTTGGATAGCAGAAACACCATATATTTT; CDR3: CASSLDSRNTIYF
V: TRBV6-2/TRBV6-3; D: TRBD2; J: TRBJ2-2; size: medium-sized; DNA: TGTGCCAGCAGCCTGGGAGGGGCGAACACCGGGGAGCTGTTTTTT; CDR3: CASSLGGANTGELFF